The T cell receptor beta chain under discussion was sequenced for a study of cytomegalovirus exposure and HLA in healthy donors. Germline V gene sequence: CDR1 WSHSY, CDR2 SAAADI. The CDR3 length is 14 residues. Trimming stripped 3 bases from V and 0 bases from J, with 5 bases between. Overall study findings and caveats: Reports showed the classifier diagnosing cytomegalovirus status with high specificity and sensitivity. Apparent HLA restriction characterized most CMV-associated TCR beta chains in a later analysis. A later analysis by the authors found several of the most significant clusters apparently linked to common viral pathogens. In vitro work confirmed that a few CMV-associated chains recognize CMV antigens.

With respect to this clone: What it recognizes is unknown.

The PCR made use of 60 Vbeta and 13 Jbeta primers. The protocol was immunoSEQ multiplex PCR, while the TCRdb copy is restricted to in-frame clones and leaves out a portion. This sample has some 120,000 clones, with about 78% found just once. Sample: PBMCs. The receptor comes from a woman in her thirties or forties in good health and CMV-seropositive. The chain joins TRBV10-2 to TRBJ1-4, with D uncertain. The CDR3 protein is CASSDTATNEKLFF. CDR3 sequence (DNA): TGCGCCAGCAGTGATACAGCAACTAATGAAAAACTGTTTTTT.